This TCR beta chain originates from a study of cytomegalovirus exposure and HLA in healthy donors. Whole-study findings and limits: Most TCR sequences were uncommon, yet certain public TCRs appeared in many donors.

Libraries were prepared by immunoSEQ multiplex PCR; TCRdb keeps only in-frame clonotypes and omits some of them. The data show approximately 100,000 clones, 85% to 95% seen once. Trimming cost V 5 bases and J 6 bases; bases outside gene matches: 9. Germline assignment: CDR1 SGHVS and CDR2 FNYEAQ. The length of the CDR3 is 15 residues. About this clone itself: Its specificity is unknown.

The sequencing input was PBMCs. This receptor was taken from a woman under 40 in good health and CMV-seropositive. J is TRBJ2-3 and V is TRBV7-6; TRBD1 matches 9 bases. In nucleotides, the CDR3 is TGTGCCAGCAGCCCCCACAGGGGGCAACTTGATACGCAGTATTTT. Its translation: CASSPHRGQLDTQYF.